This is a list of T cell receptor beta chains from one sample in a study of neoadjuvant anti-PD-1 for oral cavity cancer. Method: immunoSEQ multiplex PCR; TCRdb's copy keeps in-frame clones and lacks some. Of fewer than 35,000 clones listed, 85% to 90% are singletons. The sample was PBMCs, taken before nivolumab (anti-PD-1) treatment. Receptor source: a person between 35 and 79 years old with oral cavity squamous cell carcinoma. Each CDR3 is given with its conserved first and last residue. A D gene is named only where the DNA matches it firmly. Size values are once, few and many counts, or a class for expanded clones, and some rows have none.

>TRBV6-5|few|-|TRBJ1-6
CASSYEGNSPLHF
TGTGCCAGCAGTTACGAGGGGAATTCACCCCTCCACTTT
>TRBV5-6|-|-|TRBJ1-1
CASSYLDRKPNTEAFF
TGTGCCAGCAGCTATTTAGACAGAAAACCGAACACTGAAGCTTTCTTT
>TRBV4-1|once|TRBD2|TRBJ2-2
CASSQPGLAGGRNTGELFF
TGCGCCAGCAGCCAACCGGGACTAGCGGGGGGGCGGAACACCGGGGAGCTGTTTTTT
>TRBV4-3|-|-|TRBJ1-6
CASSQVWQGFDNSPLHF
TGCGCCAGCAGCCAAGTATGGCAGGGTTTCGATAATTCACCCCTCCACTTT
>TRBV4-1|-|TRBD2|TRBJ2-5
CASSQDFASGSQETQYF
TGCGCCAGCAGCCAAGATTTCGCTAGCGGGAGCCAAGAGACCCAGTACTTC
>TRBV12-5|-|TRBD1|TRBJ1-1
CASGTSTGTAYMGAFF
TGTGCTAGTGGCACTTCGACCGGGACAGCATATATGGGGGCTTTCTTT
>TRBV11-2|-|TRBD2|TRBJ2-7
CASSLDGLDFYEQYF
TGTGCCAGCAGCTTAGACGGACTAGACTTCTACGAGCAGTACTTC
>TRBV5-1|-|TRBD1|TRBJ2-7
CASSFTSGTGGVNEQYF
TGCGCCAGCAGCTTCACTTCCGGGACAGGGGGCGTAAACGAGCAGTACTTC
>TRBV19|-|TRBD1|TRBJ1-5
CASKEQGAGQPQHF
TGTGCCAGTAAGGAACAGGGGGCGGGTCAGCCCCAGCATTTT
>TRBV5-1|-|TRBD1|TRBJ1-4
CASSLGTGNEKLFF
TGCGCCAGCAGCTTGGGGACAGGGAATGAAAAACTGTTTTTT
>TRBV25-1|-|-|TRBJ1-6
CASSEFGSSYNSPLHF
TGTGCCAGCAGTGAATTTGGGAGCTCCTATAATTCACCCCTCCACTTT
>TRBV6-1|-|-|TRBJ1-1
CASSSKEWGGTEAFF
TGTGCCAGCAGTTCCAAGGAGTGGGGGGGAACTGAAGCTTTCTTT
>TRBV27|-|-|TRBJ2-2
CASSTQIPTPFRAGELFF
TGTGCCAGCAGTACACAGATACCCACCCCTTTCCGCGCCGGGGAGCTGTTTTTT
>TRBV27|-|-|TRBJ1-6
CASRIDRSNSPLHF
TGTGCCAGCAGGATCGACAGAAGTAATTCACCCCTCCACTTT
>TRBV9|-|TRBD1|TRBJ2-2
CASSVPNVGTGVYGELFF
TGTGCCAGCAGCGTACCCAACGTCGGGACAGGGGTGTACGGGGAGCTGTTTTTT
>TRBV28|-|TRBD1|TRBJ1-1
CASNLGTGATEAFF
TGTGCCAGCAACCTCGGGACAGGGGCCACTGAAGCTTTCTTT